The 18 T cell receptor beta chains below come from one sample, sequenced in a study of cytomegalovirus exposure and HLA in healthy donors. Researchers ran the PCR with 60 Vbeta and 13 Jbeta primers. TCRdb keeps only in-frame clones here, not all; method: immunoSEQ multiplex PCR. The table has fewer than 250,000 clones, 87% seen once. The sample comprised PBMCs. The receptors come from a man aged 30 to 45 in good health and CMV-seronegative.

The chain is built from TRBV15 and TRBJ1-4, with 9 bases identical to TRBD1. The CDR3 has 13 amino acids. Per germline, CDR1 LNHNV and CDR2 YYDKDF (reference sequence). V was clipped by 6 bases and J by 11 bases; unmatched bases: 7. CDR3 residues: CATSRDRVDKLFF. CDR3 DNA: TGTGCCACCAGTAGGGACAGGGTCGACAAACTGTTTTTT.

J is TRBJ2-3 and V is TRBV10-1; a possible D gene is TRBD1 (6 bases). Germline V CDR1 and CDR2: WNHNN, SYGVQD (reference sequence). Trimming stripped 3 bases from V and 2 bases from J, with 12 bases between. The CDR3 contains 15 residues. Here the CDR3 reads CASSEGQPHTDTQYF. The DNA of the CDR3 is TGCGCCAGCAGTGAAGGACAGCCACACACAGATACGCAGTATTTT.

The chain combines TRBV21-1 with TRBJ1-4; TRBD1 is the table's D call and was not checked against the DNA. TRBV21-1 is labeled a pseudogene. The CDR3 is 21 residues long. CDR3 amino acids: CASSKLGRGQGASATNEKLFF. DNA of the CDR3: TGTGCCAGCAGCAAATTGGGGAGGGGGCAGGGGGCCTCTGCAACTAATGAAAAACTGTTTTTT.

The V gene is TRBV7-9, the J gene TRBJ1-6; D is ambiguous. Trimming cost V 5 bases and J 9 bases, with 14 bases left between them. Germline V gives CDR1 SEHNR, CDR2 FQNEAQ (reference sequence). The CDR3 covers 14 residues. CDR3 amino acids: CASSLEVTSSPLHF. Written as DNA, the CDR3 is TGTGCCAGCAGCCTAGAGGTGACTTCTTCACCCCTCCACTTT.

A note on this clone: The same CDR3 arises from other DNA sequences in this sample as well. The chain uses TRBV11-2 and TRBJ1-5; perhaps TRBD1 as D (6 bases). This CDR3 spans 13 amino acids. V gave up 3 bases and J gave up 4 bases, with 7 bases separating them. Germline V gene data show CDR1 as SGHAT and CDR2 as FQNNGV. The CDR3 bases are TGTGCCAGCAGCTTGGGGGCTAATCAGCCCCAGCATTTT. This encodes CASSLGANQPQHF. Looking up the rest from reference TRBV11-2 and TRBJ1-5 gives the full variable domain: EAGVAQSPRYKIIEKRQSVAFWCNPISGHATLYWYQQILGQGPKLLIQFQNNGVVDDSQLPKDRFSAERLKGVDSTLKIQPAKLEDSAVYLCASSLGANQPQHFGDGTRLSIL.

V and J are TRBV10-3 and TRBJ2-5; no clear D. Per the germline V gene, CDR1 is ENHRY and CDR2 is SYGVKD. This CDR3 comprises 12 residues. V lost 8 bases and J 0 bases, leaving 7 bases between the germline ends. The CDR3 reads CAIGENQETQYF. CDR3 DNA: TGTGCCATCGGAGAGAACCAAGAGACCCAGTACTTC.

The chain links TRBV27 to TRBJ2-6, with D possibly TRBD1 on 5 matching bases. The germline V gene encodes CDR1 MNHEY and CDR2 SMNVEV (reference sequence). The ends were cut back, 5 bases at V and 0 bases at J, with 11 bases in the middle. The CDR3 runs 16 residues. The CDR3 protein is CASSPRQSSGANVLTF. CDR3 bases: TGTGCCAGCAGTCCCCGACAGAGCTCTGGGGCCAACGTCCTGACTTTC.

The chain has TRBV5-1 and TRBJ2-5, with 10 positions matching TRBD1. V shed 4 bases and J 2 bases; nucleotides not matched to a gene: 5. The germline CDR1 and CDR2 sequences are SGHRS and YFSETQ. CDR3 length equals 15 residues. The CDR3 here is CASSRDRGGQETQYF. As DNA, the CDR3 is TGCGCCAGCAGCCGGGACAGGGGAGGGCAAGAGACCCAGTACTTC.

The chain recombines TRBV7-2 with TRBJ2-7; TRBD1 aligns across 9 bases. CDR1 is SGHTA and CDR2 is FQGNSA in the germline V gene. Unmatched junction bases numbered 5, after V lost 4 bases and J lost 4 bases. The CDR3 is 14 residues long. This CDR3 is CASSSGQGFYEQYF. The CDR3 DNA follows: TGTGCCAGCAGCTCGGGACAGGGTTTTTACGAGCAGTACTTC.

This chain connects TRBV21-1 to TRBJ2-7; whether TRBD1, the table's D call, matches the DNA was not checked. TRBV21-1 is an annotated pseudogene. This CDR3 has 14 amino acids. The CDR3 region has the DNA TGTGCCAGCAGCGCCCCAGGACAGGGCTTCGAGCAGTACTTC. This sequence encodes CASSAPGQGFEQYF.

The chain employs TRBV25-1 and TRBJ2-7; D is unresolved. V was shortened by 6 bases and J by 3 bases, with 6 bases between the two germline ends. Germline CDR1 is MGHDK and CDR2 is SYGVNS. The CDR3 length is 11 residues. The CDR3 sequence is CASSQLYEQYF. The DNA for the CDR3 is TGTGCCAGCAGCCAACTCTACGAGCAGTACTTC.

The CDR3 nucleotides are TGTGCCAGCAGCTTAGGAGTGTATAGTGAAAAACTGTTTTTT. Translation gives CASSLGVYSEKLFF. The rearrangement joins TRBV7-2 to TRBJ1-4; D remains ambiguous. The ends were cut back, 1 base at V and 7 bases at J, with 10 bases in the middle. Germline CDR1 and CDR2: SGHTA and FQGNSA. The CDR3 spans 14 residues.

The rearrangement uses TRBV7-9 and TRBJ2-1; no firm D call. V was trimmed by 1 base and J by 0 bases, leaving 10 bases between them. The CDR3 sequence is 16 residues long. Germline V CDR1 and CDR2: SEHNR, FQNEAQ (reference sequence). CDR3 in amino acids: CASSLDPLSSYNEQFF. The CDR3 region has the DNA TGTGCCAGCAGCTTAGACCCGCTTAGCTCCTACAATGAGCAGTTCTTC.

The CDR3 DNA follows: TGCGCCAGCAGCCTCGGACAGGGAGGCACAGATACGCAGTATTTT. Its protein is CASSLGQGGTDTQYF. V is TRBV5-1 and J is TRBJ2-3; TRBD1 aligns across 8 bases. Germline CDR1 reads SGHRS; CDR2 reads YFSETQ. The CDR3 contains 15 residues. V shed 4 bases and J 1 base; nucleotides not matched to a gene: 5.

V is TRBV7-9 and J is TRBJ2-3; TRBD2 might be the D (6 bases). CDR1 and CDR2 from the germline V gene are SEHNR and FQNEAQ (reference sequence). CDR3 length equals 14 residues. V shed 5 bases and J shed 4 bases, with 13 bases lying between them. Here the CDR3 DNA reads TGTGCCAGCAGCCCCGGGGGAGAGGCAGATACGCAGTATTTT. Encoded protein: CASSPGGEADTQYF. Looking up the rest from reference TRBV7-9 and TRBJ2-3 gives the full variable domain: DTGVSQNPRHKITKRGQNVTFRCDPISEHNRLYWYRQTLGQGPEFLTYFQNEAQLEKSRLLSDRFSAERPKGSFSTLEIQRTEQGDSAMYLCASSPGGEADTQYFGPGTRLTVL.

The V gene is TRBV4-3, the J gene TRBJ2-5; D uncertain. CDR1 and CDR2 from the germline V gene are LGHNA and YSLEER. CDR3 length: 14 amino acids. V was cut by 2 bases and J by 9 bases, with 16 bases left in between. In DNA form, the CDR3 reads TGCGCCAGCAGCCAATCTTTTGAGGCCGCGGCCCAGTACTTC. Its protein is CASSQSFEAAAQYF.

The CDR3 loop reads CASSLESPGQGAFETQYF. CDR3 nucleotides: TGTGCCAGCAGCTTAGAGTCACCGGGACAGGGGGCGTTTGAGACCCAGTACTTC. This sequence joins TRBV11-2 and TRBJ2-5; TRBD1 matches at 12 bases. Looked up from germline, CDR1 is SGHAT and CDR2 is FQNNGV. The CDR3 totals 18 residues. V lost 0 bases, J lost 5 bases, and 10 bases stayed unmatched. The full variable domain, with the rest looked up from reference TRBV11-2 and TRBJ2-5, is EAGVAQSPRYKIIEKRQSVAFWCNPISGHATLYWYQQILGQGPKLLIQFQNNGVVDDSQLPKDRFSAERLKGVDSTLKIQPAKLEDSAVYLCASSLESPGQGAFETQYFGPGTRLLVL.

This clone has a single count. This rearrangement joins TRBV9 to TRBJ2-7; no definite D call. The germline CDR1 and CDR2 sequences are SGDLS and YYNGEE. There are 15 residues in the CDR3. V was cut by 1 base and J by 3 bases, with 14 bases left in between. The CDR3 spells CASSVSPSPNYEQYF. CDR3 DNA: TGTGCCAGCAGCGTATCCCCAAGCCCAAACTACGAGCAGTACTTC.